The 27 T cell receptor beta chains reported below all come from one sample, sequenced in a study of T cell changes during pregnancy in multiple sclerosis. TCRdb's copy holds only in-frame clones and misses some; the assay was immunoSEQ multiplex PCR. The profile shows approximately 61,000 clones, roughly 90% of them singletons. Source: peripheral blood, taken after pregnancy. The source is a female donor in good health, enrolled as a control in a pregnancy study.

The chain joins TRBV5-4 to TRBJ2-2, with 9 positions matching TRBD1. Trimming cost V 4 bases and J 0 bases; bases outside gene matches: 1. Germline V gene data show CDR1 as SGHNT and CDR2 as YYREEE (reference sequence). The CDR3 has 15 residues. For the CDR3, the DNA is TGTGCCAGCAGCCGGGACAGGGCGAACACCGGGGAGCTGTTTTTT. This sequence encodes CASSRDRANTGELFF.

The gene calls are TRBV18 and TRBJ1-5, with 7 bases identical to TRBD1. CDR1 is KGHSH, CDR2 LQKENI, per germline. J was trimmed by 0 bases and V by 6 bases; bases with no gene match: 5. This CDR3 spans 15 amino acids. CDR3 sequence (DNA): TGTGCCAGCTCGCCGGGGACAGCTAGCAATCAGCCCCAGCATTTT. Protein product: CASSPGTASNQPQHF.

V usage is TRBV28 and J usage is TRBJ1-1, with D possibly matching TRBD1 (5 bases). The CDR3 sequence is 13 residues long. Germline values: CDR1 MDHEN, CDR2 SYDVKM. Trimming pared 1 base from V and 8 bases from J, leaving 11 bases between. Written as DNA, the CDR3 is TGTGCCAGCAGTTTATTATGGCAGGGAGAAGCTTTCTTT. It translates to CASSLLWQGEAFF.

The chain links TRBV4-1 to TRBJ1-5, with 7 positions matching TRBD1. This CDR3 comprises 15 residues. The junction had 11 bases not matched to a gene; V was cut back by 3 bases and J by 9 bases. Looked up from germline, CDR1 is MGHRA and CDR2 is YSYEKL. The CDR3 DNA is TGCGCCAGCAGCCATTCCCAGGGGGGCCAGGTGCCCCAGCATTTT. This codes for CASSHSQGGQVPQHF.

Only a few counts were recorded for this clone. The chain uses TRBV18 and TRBJ1-2; D perhaps matches TRBD1 (5 bases). V lost 4 bases, J lost 8 bases, and 17 bases lay in between. Germline lookup yields CDR1 KGHSH and CDR2 LQKENI. The CDR3 length is 14 residues. CDR3 residues: CASSREDGTGGYTF. In DNA form, the CDR3 reads TGTGCCAGCTCACGGGAGGACGGCACAGGAGGCTACACCTTC.

The chain employs TRBV5-1 and TRBJ2-7; TRBD2 is a possible D gene (5 bases). Germline V CDR1 and CDR2: SGHRS, YFSETQ. Trimming removed 4 bases from V and 4 bases from J, with 12 bases in between. CDR3 length equals 13 residues. This chain's CDR3 is CASSPGSNYEQYF. CDR3 DNA: TGCGCCAGCAGCCCGGGATCAAATTACGAGCAGTACTTC.

The CDR3 coding sequence is TGTGCCAGTACACAGGGCTACGAGCAGTACTTC. As protein: CASTQGYEQYF. This chain joins TRBV19 and TRBJ2-7; D may be TRBD1 (6 bases). The germline V gene has CDR1 LNHDA and CDR2 SQIVND (reference sequence). The CDR3 has 11 amino acids. V dropped 7 bases and J dropped 3 bases, with 7 bases sitting between them.

In nucleotides, the CDR3 is TGTGCCAGCAGTTCCGGACAGGGCAAGCAGTTCTTC. It translates to CASSSGQGKQFF. V usage is TRBV6-5 and J usage is TRBJ2-1; 8 bases agree with TRBD1. Trimming removed 4 bases from V and 11 bases from J; junction bases left unmatched: 4. CDR1 is MNHEY and CDR2 is SVGAGI in the germline V gene. The CDR3 contains 12 residues.

The V call is TRBV5-8, the J call TRBJ2-1; the match to TRBD2 covers 10 bases. Per the germline V gene, CDR1 is SGHTS and CDR2 is YDEGEE. Unmatched junction bases numbered 9, after V lost 6 bases and J lost 3 bases. The CDR3 length is 16 residues. The CDR3 DNA is TGTGCCAGCACTACTTGGTCTAGCGGGAGCTACAATGAGCAGTTCTTC. It is translated as CASTTWSSGSYNEQFF. Complete variable domain (other parts from reference TRBV5-8 and TRBJ2-1): EAGVTQSPTHLIKTRGQQATLRCSPISGHTSVYWYQQALGLGLQFLLWYDEGEERNRGNFPPRFSGRQFPNYSSELNVNALELEDSALYLCASTTWSSGSYNEQFFGPGTRLTVL.

The chain employs TRBV13 and TRBJ1-1; 8 positions match TRBD1. Germline V lookup: CDR1 PRHDT, CDR2 FYEKMQ (reference sequence). The V gene end was trimmed by 4 bases and the J gene end by 5 bases; junction bases not matched to a gene: 12. The CDR3 is made up of 16 amino acids. The CDR3 DNA reads as TGTGCCAGCAGCTCAACATGGGGGACAGGAGATACTGAAGCTTTCTTT. Amino acid sequence: CASSSTWGTGDTEAFF.

The chain links TRBV7-8 to TRBJ2-7; D is uncertain. This CDR3 has 11 amino acids. V lost 5 bases and J lost 5, with 7 bases in between. Looked up from germline, CDR1 is SGHVS and CDR2 is FQNEAQ. The CDR3 is CASSRGNEQYF. For the CDR3, the DNA is TGTGCCAGCAGCAGAGGAAACGAGCAGTACTTC. The whole variable domain, filled in from reference TRBV7-8 and TRBJ2-7, reads GAGVSQSPRYKVAKRGQDVALRCDPISGHVSLFWYQQALGQGPEFLTYFQNEAQLDKSGLPSDRFFAERPEGSVSTLKIQRTQQEDSAVYLCASSRGNEQYFGPGTRLTVT.

The chain has TRBV7-8 and TRBJ1-2, with TRBD1 identical over 8 bases. CDR1 SGHVS and CDR2 FQNEAQ come from the germline V gene. The CDR3 runs 14 residues. With V trimmed by 4 bases and J by 9 bases, 10 bases remained unmatched. The CDR3 loop is CASSSEDRAGSYTF. CDR3 nucleotides: TGTGCCAGCAGCTCAGAGGACAGGGCAGGTAGCTACACCTTC. Looking up the rest from reference TRBV7-8 and TRBJ1-2 gives the full variable domain: GAGVSQSPRYKVAKRGQDVALRCDPISGHVSLFWYQQALGQGPEFLTYFQNEAQLDKSGLPSDRFFAERPEGSVSTLKIQRTQQEDSAVYLCASSSEDRAGSYTFGSGTRLTVV.

The chain couples TRBV5-1 to TRBJ1-2, with a tentative D call TRBD1 (5 bases). This CDR3 comprises 13 residues. Trimming removed 4 bases at V and 0 bases at J, with 7 bases between. CDR1 SGHRS and CDR2 YFSETQ come from the germline V gene. In DNA, the CDR3 is TGCGCCAGCAGCGTGACAGCTAACTATGGCTACACCTTC. This sequence encodes CASSVTANYGYTF.

The rearrangement uses TRBV18 and TRBJ2-1, with TRBD2 matching over 8 bases. Per germline, CDR1 KGHSH and CDR2 LQKENI. The length of the CDR3 is 18 residues. With V trimmed by 6 bases and J by 3 bases, 16 bases remained unmatched. This CDR3 reads CASSLVSLSGGVYNEQFF. The DNA for the CDR3 is TGTGCCAGCTCGCTGGTCTCTTTATCGGGAGGGGTCTACAATGAGCAGTTCTTC.

J is TRBJ2-5 and V is TRBV28; D perhaps matches TRBD2 (5 bases). Trimming took 6 bases from V and 5 from J, leaving 16 bases between them. This CDR3 comprises 14 residues. Germline lookup yields CDR1 MDHEN and CDR2 SYDVKM. The CDR3 spells CASRAPGTVETQYF. CDR3 DNA: TGTGCCAGCAGGGCTCCGGGAACAGTGGAGACCCAGTACTTC.

This clone was found once. This chain connects TRBV2 to TRBJ2-7, with 11 bases identical to TRBD1. This CDR3 spans 12 amino acids. Germline-derived CDR1 and CDR2 are SNHLY and FYNNEI. J was trimmed by 6 bases and V by 8 bases; bases with no gene match: 3. The CDR3 sequence is CASSGTGGEQYF. DNA of the CDR3: TGTGCCAGCTCCGGGACAGGGGGCGAGCAGTACTTC.

A few counts support this clone. This chain connects TRBV11-2 to TRBJ2-7, with 7 bases fitting TRBD1. With 4 bases clipped from V and 7 bases from J, the junction kept 7 bases outside the gene matches. In germline, CDR1 is SGHAT, CDR2 FQNNGV. This CDR3 has 13 amino acids. The CDR3 nucleotides are TGTGCCAGCAGCTCCGACAGGGATGGGGAGCAGTACTTC. Translation: CASSSDRDGEQYF.

The rearrangement joins TRBV4-2 to TRBJ2-3; no clear D. The V end was cut by 0 bases, the J end by 2 bases, with 12 bases between. The CDR3 is made up of 16 amino acids. From germline, CDR1 is LGHNA and CDR2 YNFKEQ. For the CDR3, the DNA is TGTGCCAGCAGCCAAGATGAGTTACAGTACACAGATACGCAGTATTTT. This codes for CASSQDELQYTDTQYF.

The rearrangement links TRBV5-4 to TRBJ2-2; 9 nucleotides agree with TRBD2. CDR3 length: 16 residues. CDR1 is SGHNT and CDR2 is YYREEE in the germline V gene (reference sequence). Trimming at V came to 3 bases and at J to 6 bases, leaving 9 bases not matched to a gene. The CDR3 coding sequence is TGTGCCAGCAGCTACAGCGGGAGGCCTGGCCCCGGGGAGCTGTTTTTT. Amino acid sequence: CASSYSGRPGPGELFF.

The V call is TRBV15, the J call TRBJ2-1; 8 bases align to TRBD2. The V and J ends lost 0 bases and 2 bases, in that order; junction bases with no gene match: 3. Germline CDR1 and CDR2: LNHNV and YYDKDF (reference sequence). This CDR3 has 16 residues. The CDR3 nucleotides are TGTGCCACCAGCAGAGAGGCGGGGGGAGCCTACAATGAGCAGTTCTTC. It yields the protein CATSREAGGAYNEQFF.

The rearrangement links TRBV2 to TRBJ2-1; 9 nucleotides match TRBD2. The germline V gene encodes CDR1 SNHLY and CDR2 FYNNEI. The CDR3 loop spans 15 amino acids. The trim removed 4 bases at V and 1 base at J, leaving 2 bases unmatched. CDR3 amino acids: CASSVSGSSYNEQFF. In DNA, the CDR3 is TGTGCCAGCAGTGTTAGCGGGAGTTCCTACAATGAGCAGTTCTTC.

The genes are TRBV5-1 and TRBJ2-3; no clear D. V was clipped by 0 bases and J by 3 bases, with 8 bases between them. The CDR3 sequence is 14 residues long. Germline CDR1 is SGHRS and CDR2 is YFSETQ. DNA for the CDR3: TGCGCCAGCAGCTTGGTCGTCGGGACAGATACGCAGTATTTT. This codes for CASSLVVGTDTQYF.

The rearrangement joins TRBV28 to TRBJ1-4; TRBD1 aligns across 8 bases. CDR3 length: 16 residues. The trim removed 3 bases at V and 1 base at J, leaving 4 bases unmatched. Per the germline V gene, CDR1 is MDHEN and CDR2 is SYDVKM. The CDR3: CASSFQGALTNEKLFF. DNA for the CDR3: TGTGCCAGCAGTTTTCAGGGGGCGCTAACTAATGAAAAACTGTTTTTT.

The rearrangement uses TRBV6-5 and TRBJ1-2, with D perhaps TRBD1 (5 bases). V was trimmed by 7 bases and J by 7 bases, leaving 13 bases between them. Germline V CDR1 and CDR2: MNHEY, SVGAGI. This CDR3 is built from 12 residues. In nucleotides, the CDR3 is TGTGCCAGCACCTCCGGGGGTCTTGGCTACACCTTC. Its translation: CASTSGGLGYTF.

For the CDR3, the DNA is TGCAGCGTTGAGGGATTTGGGGACAGGGATTTGTACACTGAAGCTTTCTTT. Its translation: CSVEGFGDRDLYTEAFF. This rearrangement joins TRBV29-1 to TRBJ1-1; 9 bases match TRBD1. The CDR3 has 17 residues. Germline lookup yields CDR1 SQVTM and CDR2 ANQGSEA. V lost 3 bases to trimming and J lost 3 bases; unmatched junction nucleotides: 14.

The chain uses TRBV6-1 and TRBJ2-2, with D possibly TRBD1 on 5 matching bases. Germline V gene lookup returns CDR1 MNHNS and CDR2 SASEGT. The length of the CDR3 is 16 residues. V was clipped by 4 bases and J by 2 bases, with 14 bases between them. CDR3 nucleotides: TGTGCCAGCAGTGTACGCCAGGGAACCAACACCGGGGAGCTGTTTTTT. This translates into CASSVRQGTNTGELFF.

The chain has TRBV5-1 and TRBJ2-1; 8 bases line up with TRBD2. CDR1 and CDR2 (germline): SGHRS, YFSETQ. V lost 2 bases and J lost 10; bases outside the gene matches: 11. CDR3 length: 15 residues. Written as DNA, the CDR3 is TGCGCCAGCAGCTTTTCAAGCGGGGGACGGGGGGAGCAGTTCTTC. Encoded protein: CASSFSSGGRGEQFF. Based on the CDR3 plus reference TRBV5-1 and TRBJ2-1, the full variable domain is KAGVTQTPRYLIKTRGQQVTLSCSPISGHRSVSWYQQTPGQGLQFLFEYFSETQRNKGNFPGRFSGRQFSNSRSEMNVSTLELGDSALYLCASSFSSGGRGEQFFGPGTRLTVL.